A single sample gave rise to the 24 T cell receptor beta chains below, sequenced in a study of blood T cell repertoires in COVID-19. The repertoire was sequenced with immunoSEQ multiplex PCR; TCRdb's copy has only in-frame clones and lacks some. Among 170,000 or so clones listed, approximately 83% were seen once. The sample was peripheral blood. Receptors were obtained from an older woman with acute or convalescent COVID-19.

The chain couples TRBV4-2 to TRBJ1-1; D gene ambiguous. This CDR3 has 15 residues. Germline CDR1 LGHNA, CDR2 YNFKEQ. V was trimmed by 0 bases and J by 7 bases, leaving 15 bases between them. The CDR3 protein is CASSQDLRVEGEAFF. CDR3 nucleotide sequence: TGTGCCAGCAGCCAAGATTTGAGGGTAGAGGGTGAAGCTTTCTTT.

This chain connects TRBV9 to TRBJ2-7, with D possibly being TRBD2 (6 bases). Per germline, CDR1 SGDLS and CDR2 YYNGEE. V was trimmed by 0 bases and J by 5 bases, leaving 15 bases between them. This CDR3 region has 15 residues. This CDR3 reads CASSVGGLEKDEQYF. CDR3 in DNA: TGTGCCAGCAGCGTAGGGGGACTGGAAAAGGACGAGCAGTACTTC.

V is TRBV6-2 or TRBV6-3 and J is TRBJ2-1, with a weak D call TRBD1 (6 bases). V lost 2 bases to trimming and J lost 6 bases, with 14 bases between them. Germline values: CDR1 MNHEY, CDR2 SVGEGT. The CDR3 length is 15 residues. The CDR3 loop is CASSYGDQGFNEQFF. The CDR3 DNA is TGTGCCAGCAGTTACGGAGACCAGGGGTTCAATGAGCAGTTCTTC.

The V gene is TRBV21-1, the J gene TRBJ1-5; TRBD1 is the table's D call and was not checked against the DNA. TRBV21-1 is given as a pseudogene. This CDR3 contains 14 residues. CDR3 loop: CASNRDIRNQPQHF. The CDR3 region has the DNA TGTGCCAGCAACCGGGACATACGCAATCAGCCCCAGCATTTT.

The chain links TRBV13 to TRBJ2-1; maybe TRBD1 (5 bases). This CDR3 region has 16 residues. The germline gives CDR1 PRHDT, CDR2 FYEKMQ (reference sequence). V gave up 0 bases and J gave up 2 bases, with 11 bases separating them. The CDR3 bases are TGTGCCAGCAGCTTAGGTGGCAGGGTTCCCTACAATGAGCAGTTCTTC. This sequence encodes CASSLGGRVPYNEQFF.

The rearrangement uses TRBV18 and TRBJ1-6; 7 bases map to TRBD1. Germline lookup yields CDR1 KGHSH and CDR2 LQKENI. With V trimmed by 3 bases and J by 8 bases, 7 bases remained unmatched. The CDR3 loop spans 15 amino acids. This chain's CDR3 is CASSPRQGMDSPLHF. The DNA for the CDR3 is TGTGCCAGCTCACCTAGACAGGGAATGGATTCACCCCTCCACTTT.

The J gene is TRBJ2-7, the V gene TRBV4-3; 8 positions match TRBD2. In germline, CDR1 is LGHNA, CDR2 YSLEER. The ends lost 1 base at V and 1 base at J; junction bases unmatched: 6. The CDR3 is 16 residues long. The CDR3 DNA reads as TGCGCCAGCAGCCAAGGGGTCGGGGGGGCTTCCTACGAGCAGTACTTC. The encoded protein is CASSQGVGGASYEQYF.

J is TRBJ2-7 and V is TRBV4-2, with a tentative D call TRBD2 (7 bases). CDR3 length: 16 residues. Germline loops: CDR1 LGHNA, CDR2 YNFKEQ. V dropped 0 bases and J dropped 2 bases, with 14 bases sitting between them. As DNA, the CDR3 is TGTGCCAGCAGCCAAGAACCGGGGGGCCTCACCTACGAGCAGTACTTC. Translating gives CASSQEPGGLTYEQYF.

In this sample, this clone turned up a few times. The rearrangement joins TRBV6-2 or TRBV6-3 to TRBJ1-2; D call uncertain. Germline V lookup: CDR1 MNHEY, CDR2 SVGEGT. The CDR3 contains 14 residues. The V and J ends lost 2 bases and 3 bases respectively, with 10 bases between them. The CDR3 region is CASSYEGRHYGYTF. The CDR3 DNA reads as TGTGCCAGCAGTTACGAGGGTCGTCACTATGGCTACACCTTC.

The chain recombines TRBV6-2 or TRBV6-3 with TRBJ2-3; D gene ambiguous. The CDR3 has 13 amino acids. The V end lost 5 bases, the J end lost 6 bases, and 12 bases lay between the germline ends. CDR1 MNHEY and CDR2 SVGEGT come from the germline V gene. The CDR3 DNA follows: TGTGCCAGCAGTAAGTTATCTCGGGATACGCAGTATTTT. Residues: CASSKLSRDTQYF.

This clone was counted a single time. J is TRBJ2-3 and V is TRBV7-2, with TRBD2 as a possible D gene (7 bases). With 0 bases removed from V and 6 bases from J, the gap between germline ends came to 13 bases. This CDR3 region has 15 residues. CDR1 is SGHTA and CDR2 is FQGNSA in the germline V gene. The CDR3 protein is CASSLAGGATDTQYF. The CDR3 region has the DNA TGTGCCAGCAGCTTAGCGGGGGGGGCGACGGATACGCAGTATTTT.

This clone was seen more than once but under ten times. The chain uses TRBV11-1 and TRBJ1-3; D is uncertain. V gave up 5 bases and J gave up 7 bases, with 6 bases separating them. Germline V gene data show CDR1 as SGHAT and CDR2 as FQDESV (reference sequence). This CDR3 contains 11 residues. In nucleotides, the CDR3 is TGTGCCAGCAGCCATCGGAACACCATATATTTT. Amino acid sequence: CASSHRNTIYF.

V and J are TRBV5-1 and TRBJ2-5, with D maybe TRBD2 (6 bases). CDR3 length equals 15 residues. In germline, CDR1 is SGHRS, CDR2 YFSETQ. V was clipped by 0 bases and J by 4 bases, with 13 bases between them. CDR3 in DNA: TGCGCCAGCAGCTTGGTAGGAGGGCGTGGAGAGACCCAGTACTTC. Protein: CASSLVGGRGETQYF.

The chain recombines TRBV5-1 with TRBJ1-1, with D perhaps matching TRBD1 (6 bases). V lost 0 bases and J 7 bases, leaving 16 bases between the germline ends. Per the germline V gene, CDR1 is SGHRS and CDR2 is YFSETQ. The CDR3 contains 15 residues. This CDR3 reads CASSLEGSRGGEAFF. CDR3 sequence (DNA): TGCGCCAGCAGCTTGGAGGGCAGTCGAGGGGGTGAAGCTTTCTTT.

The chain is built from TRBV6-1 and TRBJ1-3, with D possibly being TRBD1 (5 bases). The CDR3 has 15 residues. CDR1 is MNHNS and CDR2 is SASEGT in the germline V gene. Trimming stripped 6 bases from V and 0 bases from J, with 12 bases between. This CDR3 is CASRPQGSSGNTIYF. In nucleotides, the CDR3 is TGTGCCAGCAGGCCTCAGGGAAGCTCTGGAAACACCATATATTTT.

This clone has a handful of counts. This CDR3 reads CASPGQGRRDTEAFF. CDR3 nucleotide sequence: TGTGCCAGCCCGGGACAGGGGAGAAGAGACACTGAAGCTTTCTTT. V usage is TRBV6-5 and J usage is TRBJ1-1, with 10 bases lining up with TRBD1. V was clipped by 8 bases and J by 3 bases; unmatched bases: 9. This CDR3 spans 15 amino acids. Germline CDR1 is MNHEY and CDR2 is SVGAGI.

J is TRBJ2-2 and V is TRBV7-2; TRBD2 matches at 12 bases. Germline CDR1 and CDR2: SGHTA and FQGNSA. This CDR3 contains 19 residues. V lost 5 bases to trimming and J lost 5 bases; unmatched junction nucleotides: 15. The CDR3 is CASSLSTVTSGGRTGELFF. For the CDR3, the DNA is TGTGCCAGCAGCCTTTCGACGGTGACTAGCGGGGGAAGGACCGGGGAGCTGTTTTTT.

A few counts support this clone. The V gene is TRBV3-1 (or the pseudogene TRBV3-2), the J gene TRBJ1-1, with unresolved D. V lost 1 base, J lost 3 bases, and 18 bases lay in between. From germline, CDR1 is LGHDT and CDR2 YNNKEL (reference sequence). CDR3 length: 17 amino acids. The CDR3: CASSQGYTQREYTEAFF. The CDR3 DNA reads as TGTGCCAGCAGCCAAGGTTATACCCAACGGGAATACACTGAAGCTTTCTTT.

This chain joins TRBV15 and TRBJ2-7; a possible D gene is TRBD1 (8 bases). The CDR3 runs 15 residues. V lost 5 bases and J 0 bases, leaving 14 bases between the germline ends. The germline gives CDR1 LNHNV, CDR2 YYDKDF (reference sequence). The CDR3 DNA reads TGTGCCACCAGCCTCGGGGGGACAGGCTCCTACGAGCAGTACTTC. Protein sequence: CATSLGGTGSYEQYF.

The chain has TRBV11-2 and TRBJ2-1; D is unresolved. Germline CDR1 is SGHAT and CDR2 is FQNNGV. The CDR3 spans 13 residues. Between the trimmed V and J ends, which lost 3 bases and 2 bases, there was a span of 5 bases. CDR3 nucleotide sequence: TGTGCCAGCAGCTTTCTCCCCTACAATGAGCAGTTCTTC. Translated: CASSFLPYNEQFF.

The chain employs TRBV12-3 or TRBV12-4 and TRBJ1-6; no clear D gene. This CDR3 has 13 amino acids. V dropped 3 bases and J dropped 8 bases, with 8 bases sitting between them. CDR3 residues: CASSFGEDSPLHF. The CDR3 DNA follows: TGTGCCAGCAGTTTCGGAGAGGATTCACCCCTCCACTTT.

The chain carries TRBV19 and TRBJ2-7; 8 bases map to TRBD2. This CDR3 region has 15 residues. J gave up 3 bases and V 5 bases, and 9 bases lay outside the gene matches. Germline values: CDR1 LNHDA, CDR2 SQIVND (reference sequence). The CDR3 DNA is TGTGCCAGTAGTCGCCAAGCGGGGGAGTTCTACGAGCAGTACTTC. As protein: CASSRQAGEFYEQYF.

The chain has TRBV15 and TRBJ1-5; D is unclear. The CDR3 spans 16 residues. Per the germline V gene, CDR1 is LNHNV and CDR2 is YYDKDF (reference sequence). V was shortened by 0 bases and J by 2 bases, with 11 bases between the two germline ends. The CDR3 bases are TGTGCCACCAGCAGAGAACAGAGCCTGGGCAATCAGCCCCAGCATTTT. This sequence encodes CATSREQSLGNQPQHF.

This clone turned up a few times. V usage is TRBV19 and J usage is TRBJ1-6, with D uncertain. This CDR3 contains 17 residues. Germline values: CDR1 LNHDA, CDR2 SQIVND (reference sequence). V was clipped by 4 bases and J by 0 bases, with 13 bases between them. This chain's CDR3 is CASSKADHSSYNSPLHF. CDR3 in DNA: TGTGCCAGTAGTAAAGCGGATCATAGCTCCTATAATTCACCCCTCCACTTT.